This T cell receptor beta chain was captured by sequencing in a study of shared clonotypes between healthy human individuals. Study-level points and caveats: Rarefaction showed that sequencing of sorted subsets was incomplete (despite large depth).

The V and J ends lost 4 bases and 2 bases respectively, with 14 bases between them. Germline CDR1 and CDR2: MNHEY and SMNVEV (reference sequence). This CDR3 comprises 15 residues. Repertoires were generated with immunoSEQ multiplex PCR, while TCRdb's copy carries only in-frame clones and drops some. The table includes millions of clones, about 92% detected once. As concerns this clone: What it recognizes is unknown.

Specimen: naive CD4+ T cells sorted from blood. Documented subset: CD45RA+ positively selected. The sequence came from a man in his late teens or twenties in good health. This chain uses TRBV27 with TRBJ1-1, with D maybe TRBD1 (6 bases). The CDR3 region is CASSSQTGLNTEAFF. The CDR3 DNA follows: TGTGCCAGCAGTTCGCAAACAGGGCTTAACACTGAAGCTTTCTTT.